The sequence of this T cell receptor beta chain was determined in a study of blood T cell repertoires in COVID-19. Study details: Italy, Spain and the United States were the sources of the convalescent and acute COVID-19 samples.

Per the authors' pipeline: Reference gene primers were amplified, and this amplification served to estimate nucleated cell counts. TCRdb's copy holds only in-frame clones and misses some; the assay was immunoSEQ multiplex PCR. For V, J and clone size, that table is used; D and trimming come from the DNA. The sample yields roughly 220,000 clones, approximately 92% seen once. From germline, CDR1 is SGHRS and CDR2 YFSETQ. The length of the CDR3 is 15 residues. Trimming took off 4 bases at V and 5 bases at J, with 16 bases between the two ends. All enrollees were roughly 18 to 95 years old and from 25 or so US areas. Clinical history as reported by participants underpinned cohort assignment.

The TCR comes from a woman younger than 35 in a cohort exposed to, infected with or recovered from COVID-19 (not recorded which). Sequencing input: PBMCs or T cells enriched from blood (not recorded which). The rearrangement joins TRBV5-1 to TRBJ2-1; D is unclear. Here the CDR3 reads CASSPGARLNNEQFF. In DNA, the CDR3 is TGCGCCAGCAGCCCCGGAGCTAGGCTAAACAATGAGCAGTTCTTC.